Shown below are 18 T cell receptor beta chains from a single sample sequenced in a study of blood T cell repertoires in COVID-19. The data were produced by immunoSEQ multiplex PCR, yet TCRdb's version contains in-frame clones alone and is incomplete. Among around 340,000 clones listed, roughly 86% were seen once. Sequencing was performed on PBMCs or T cells enriched from blood (not recorded which). The receptors shown here come from a woman in her twenties or thirties who had been exposed to COVID-19.

The gene calls are TRBV7-9 and TRBJ1-1, with unresolved D. The germline CDR1 and CDR2 sequences are SEHNR and FQNEAQ (reference sequence). The CDR3 length is 14 residues. The V gene lost 0 bases and the J gene lost 3 bases, with 8 bases spanning the gap. CDR3 in DNA: TGTGCCAGCAGCTTAGCAGTCGGAGACACTGAAGCTTTCTTT. Translated: CASSLAVGDTEAFF.

This sequence joins TRBV28 and TRBJ1-6; the match to TRBD1 covers 7 bases. The CDR3 totals 15 residues. The germline V gene has CDR1 MDHEN and CDR2 SYDVKM. V lost 3 bases to trimming and J lost 6 bases; unmatched junction nucleotides: 5. The CDR3 bases are TGTGCCAGCAGTTTTAGCGACAGGGCTAATTCACCCCTCCACTTT. Translation gives CASSFSDRANSPLHF.

CDR3 in DNA: TGTGCCAGCAGTTACTCCGGAGGCCGCTCTGGAAACACCATATATTTT. Amino acid sequence: CASSYSGGRSGNTIYF. The chain is built from TRBV6-5 and TRBJ1-3; D is uncertain. The V gene lost 0 bases and the J gene lost 0 bases, with 9 bases spanning the gap. The CDR3 runs 16 residues. Per the germline V gene, CDR1 is MNHEY and CDR2 is SVGAGI.

This rearrangement joins TRBV21-1 to TRBJ2-4; the table's D call, TRBD2, was not checked against the DNA. TRBV21-1 is a listed pseudogene. This CDR3 has 17 residues. The CDR3 reads CASSKGMRCVAKNIQYF. The CDR3 DNA follows: TGTGCCAGCAGCAAAGGAATGCGTTGCGTAGCCAAAAACATTCAGTACTTC.

The chain has TRBV25-1 and TRBJ1-2; 9 bases line up with TRBD1. This CDR3 spans 15 amino acids. The V gene end was trimmed by 2 bases and the J gene end by 8 bases; junction bases not matched to a gene: 9. CDR1 is MGHDK and CDR2 is SYGVNS in the germline V gene. The CDR3 reads CASSEAPGQGQGYTF. In nucleotides, the CDR3 is TGTGCCAGCAGTGAAGCCCCGGGACAGGGTCAGGGCTACACCTTC.

The count of this clone is one. The chain carries TRBV7-9 and TRBJ2-1, with 8 bases that match TRBD2. Germline lookup yields CDR1 SEHNR and CDR2 FQNEAQ (reference sequence). Trimming cost V 5 bases and J 6 bases; bases outside gene matches: 6. CDR3 length equals 14 residues. This chain's CDR3 is CASSPGAGVNEQFF. The CDR3 region has the DNA TGTGCCAGCAGCCCCGGAGCGGGAGTCAATGAGCAGTTCTTC.

V is TRBV10-3 and J is TRBJ2-5; tentatively, D is TRBD2 (6 bases). This CDR3 is built from 15 residues. CDR1 is ENHRY and CDR2 is SYGVKD in the germline V gene. Trimming removed 2 bases from V and 5 bases from J, with 15 bases in between. In DNA form, the CDR3 reads TGTGCCATCAGTGAGGGGGTAGCGGCGGGTGAGACCCAGTACTTC. It yields the protein CAISEGVAAGETQYF.

CDR3 residues: CASSLKGQGMGETQYF. For the CDR3, the DNA is TGTGCCAGCAGCTTAAAGGGACAGGGGATGGGAGAGACCCAGTACTTC. The chain combines TRBV7-3 with TRBJ2-5; 10 nucleotides agree with TRBD1. J was trimmed by 4 bases and V by 1 base; bases with no gene match: 6. The germline gives CDR1 SGHTA, CDR2 FQGTGA. This CDR3 comprises 16 residues.

The gene calls are TRBV10-3 and TRBJ1-2; a weak D match, TRBD1 (5 bases). Germline V lookup: CDR1 ENHRY, CDR2 SYGVKD. This CDR3 is built from 15 residues. Trimming removed 7 bases at V and 4 bases at J, with 19 bases between. CDR3 nucleotide sequence: TGTGCCATCACGAAGGCGGACACAGGCGCCTATGGCTACACCTTC. Its translation is CAITKADTGAYGYTF.

The CDR3 coding sequence is TGTGCCAGCAGTCTTACAGGGTGGGAAGAGACCCAGTACTTC. This translates into CASSLTGWEETQYF. This chain connects TRBV28 to TRBJ2-5, with TRBD1 as a possible D gene (6 bases). This CDR3 contains 14 residues. The V end lost 5 bases, the J end lost 3 bases, and 13 bases lay between the germline ends. The germline gives CDR1 MDHEN, CDR2 SYDVKM.

V and J are TRBV11-2 and TRBJ2-3, with 7 bases matching TRBD2. V gave up 11 bases and J gave up 2 bases; unmatched junction bases: 4. Germline V CDR1 and CDR2: SGHAT, FQNNGV. This CDR3 contains 12 residues. The CDR3 nucleotides read TGTGCCGGAGCGGGATCCACAGATACGCAGTATTTT. It codes for CAGAGSTDTQYF.

The chain couples TRBV9 to TRBJ2-2; no firm D call. Germline-derived CDR1 and CDR2 are SGDLS and YYNGEE. The ends were cut back, 0 bases at V and 6 bases at J, with 15 bases in the middle. The CDR3 covers 16 residues. The CDR3 sequence: CASSVAGRRSSGELFF. CDR3 DNA: TGTGCCAGCAGCGTAGCGGGTAGGCGGAGTTCCGGGGAGCTGTTTTTT. Together with reference TRBV9 and TRBJ2-2, the CDR3 gives the full variable domain: DSGVTQTPKHLITATGQRVTLRCSPRSGDLSVYWYQQSLDQGLQFLIQYYNGEERAKGNILERFSAQQFPDLHSELNLSSLELGDSALYFCASSVAGRRSSGELFFGEGSRLTVL.

The V call is TRBV29-1, the J call TRBJ1-3; D is possibly TRBD1 (5 bases). V lost 6 bases and J lost 0, with 9 bases in between. CDR3 length equals 13 residues. Germline V gene sequence: CDR1 SQVTM, CDR2 ANQGSEA. The CDR3 DNA sequence: TGCAGCGTGACAGCCCTCTCTGGAAACACCATATATTTT. Protein: CSVTALSGNTIYF.

The rearrangement links TRBV9 to TRBJ1-2, with TRBD1 matching over 7 bases. CDR1 is SGDLS and CDR2 is YYNGEE in the germline V gene. The CDR3 is 13 residues long. V lost 3 bases to trimming and J lost 3 bases; unmatched junction nucleotides: 2. The CDR3 bases are TGTGCCAGCAGCGCCGGACAGGACTATGGCTACACCTTC. Protein: CASSAGQDYGYTF.

The rearrangement uses TRBV7-9 and TRBJ2-5, with 9 bases that match TRBD2. Germline assignment: CDR1 SEHNR and CDR2 FQNEAQ (reference sequence). The CDR3 spans 17 residues. V shed 5 bases and J 4 bases; nucleotides not matched to a gene: 14. CDR3 in amino acids: CASSPQGPSGTGETQYF. The CDR3 DNA reads as TGTGCCAGCAGCCCCCAAGGCCCTAGCGGGACCGGAGAGACCCAGTACTTC.

The chain combines TRBV5-1 with TRBJ2-1; 8 nucleotides line up with TRBD2. The CDR3 consists of 14 residues. Germline CDR1 and CDR2: SGHRS and YFSETQ. J was trimmed by 7 bases and V by 6 bases; bases with no gene match: 9. For the CDR3, the DNA is TGCGCCAGCACCTCCGGACTAGCAGGGAATGAGCAGTTCTTC. Its protein product is CASTSGLAGNEQFF.

The V call is TRBV5-8, the J call TRBJ1-1; D possibly corresponds to TRBD1 (5 bases). The V end was cut by 4 bases, the J end by 5 bases, with 18 bases between. The CDR3 spans 15 residues. Germline V gene lookup returns CDR1 SGHTS and CDR2 YDEGEE. The CDR3 sequence: CASSLGGETGTEAFF. In DNA, the CDR3 is TGTGCCAGCAGCCTTGGGGGGGAAACGGGTACTGAAGCTTTCTTT.

The chain is built from TRBV5-1 and TRBJ2-1; 11 bases map to TRBD1. This CDR3 has 15 amino acids. The V and J ends lost 1 base and 9 bases, in that order; junction bases with no gene match: 6. The germline CDR1 and CDR2 sequences are SGHRS and YFSETQ. CDR3 amino acids: CASSLQGQGAGEQFF. CDR3 bases: TGCGCCAGCAGCTTGCAAGGACAGGGGGCGGGTGAGCAGTTCTTC.